The sequence of this T cell receptor (beta chain) was determined in a study of regulatory T cells in long-lasting Graves disease. As for the study in general: Antithyroid drugs had been taken under 3 months by newly diagnosed Graves' patients. Regarding the study as a whole: The study found TRBV28, TRBJ1-2 and TRBJ2-5 favored in persistent disease.

V gave up 0 bases and J gave up 6 bases, with 16 bases separating them. Germline V gene data show CDR1 as SGDLS and CDR2 as YYNGEE. This CDR3 contains 16 residues. This clonotype was detected only a few times. What it binds is not known. Building the TCR beta libraries relied on iRepertoire HTBI primers, and CDR3 regions underwent Arm-PCR. TCRdb recomputed calls from the multiplex PCR reads with MiXCR, one row per CDR3 protein. The sample carries roughly 420,000 distinct CDR3 sequences, roughly a sixth recorded once. The time point here: newly diagnosed GD, antithyroid drugs for less than 3 months. Isolated PBMC RNA provided the starting material for the TCR library. Patients were enrolled at an endocrinology department in Xi'an, China.

Here the sequenced sample was peripheral blood mononuclear cells (PBMCs), taken at new diagnosis, from a patient treated with antithyroid drugs. This TCR was sampled from a female donor with Graves disease. This chain connects TRBV9 to TRBJ2-1; TRBD2 is a possible D gene (5 bases). For the CDR3, the DNA is TGTGCCAGCAGCGTAGAGCCAGCGGATGGGGTCAATGAGCAGTTCTTC. Translating it yields CASSVEPADGVNEQFF.